Listed below are T cell receptor beta chains from one sample, sequenced in a study of T cell responses to AZD1222 COVID-19 vaccine. Sequenced by immunoSEQ multiplex PCR; TCRdb stores in-frame clones only, minus some. The sample yields approximately 130,000 clones, roughly 93% seen once. The sample was peripheral blood, taken on day 0 of AZD1222 vaccination. These receptors all stem from an adult in good health. The CDR3 runs from the conserved cysteine through the conserved F or W. D genes are given only for firm matches.

J gene,V gene,D gene,CDR3 protein,CDR3 DNA
TRBJ2-7,TRBV15,.,CATSTGTPDLGEQYF,TGTGCCACCAGCACGGGGACGCCGGATCTTGGGGAGCAGTACTTC
TRBJ1-6,TRBV7-9,.,CASSRPNPYNSPLHF,TGTGCCAGCAGCAGGCCTAATCCATATAATTCACCCCTCCACTTT
TRBJ1-1,TRBV3-1/TRBV3-2,.,CASSQGRMGDTEAFF,TGTGCCAGCAGCCAAGGAAGAATGGGGGACACTGAAGCTTTCTTT
TRBJ2-5,TRBV6-2/TRBV6-3,TRBD2,CASSDLGRAQETQYF,TGTGCCAGCAGTGACCTGGGGAGGGCCCAAGAGACCCAGTACTTC
TRBJ2-3,TRBV5-4,TRBD2,CASRAGTSGTDTQYF,TGTGCCAGCAGGGCCGGGACTAGCGGCACAGATACGCAGTATTTT
TRBJ1-1,TRBV4-2,.,CASSPRTLGSDTEAFF,TGTGCCAGCAGCCCACGGACTCTTGGTAGTGACACTGAAGCTTTCTTT
TRBJ1-5,TRBV19,.,CASSIAAEYSNQPQHF,TGTGCCAGTAGTATAGCCGCAGAGTATAGCAATCAGCCCCAGCATTTT
TRBJ2-2,TRBV28,TRBD1,CASSLTGGWLELFF,TGTGCCAGCAGTTTGACAGGGGGTTGGTTGGAGCTGTTTTTT
TRBJ1-2,TRBV7-9,.,CASSLDLGGGARGYTF,TGTGCCAGCAGCTTAGATTTGGGTGGCGGGGCTCGTGGCTACACCTTC
TRBJ2-3,TRBV5-1,.,CASSRQGDADTQYF,TGCGCCAGCAGTCGCCAGGGAGATGCAGATACGCAGTATTTT